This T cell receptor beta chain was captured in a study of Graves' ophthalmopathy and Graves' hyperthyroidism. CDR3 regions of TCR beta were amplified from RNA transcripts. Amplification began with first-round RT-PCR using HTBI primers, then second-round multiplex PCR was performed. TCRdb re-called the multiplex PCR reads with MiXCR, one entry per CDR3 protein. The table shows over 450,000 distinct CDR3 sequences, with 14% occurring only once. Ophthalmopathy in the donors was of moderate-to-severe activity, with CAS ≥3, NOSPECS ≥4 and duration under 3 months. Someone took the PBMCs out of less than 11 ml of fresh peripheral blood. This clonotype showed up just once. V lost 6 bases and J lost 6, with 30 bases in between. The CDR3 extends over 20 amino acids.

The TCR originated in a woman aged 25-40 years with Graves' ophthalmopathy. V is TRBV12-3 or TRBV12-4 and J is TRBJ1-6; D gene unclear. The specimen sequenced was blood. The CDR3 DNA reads TGTGCCAGCAGCCTGCAGTTGGGGATCGCAGGTCCTCCCACTAATTCACCCCTCCACTTT. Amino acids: CASSLQLGIAGPPTNSPLHF.